Listed below are T cell receptor beta chains from one sample, sequenced in a study of a mutant IDH1 vaccine in newly diagnosed glioma. Measured with immunoSEQ multiplex PCR; TCRdb has only the in-frame clones, and not every one. The sample has tens of thousands of clones; roughly 89% are singletons. These receptors' targets are unknown. Specimen: PBMCs, collected from a glioma patient whose treatment included an IDH1 peptide vaccine. The source is a man aged 35 to 55 with glioma. Each CDR3 is given with its conserved first and last residue. Each record gives: clone size, V gene, D gene, J gene, CDR3 DNA, CDR3 protein. The D gene is left open where the match is weak. Not all rows give a size; the values are once, few, many and, for expanded clones, a class.

clone size: -
V gene: TRBV2
D gene: -
J gene: TRBJ2-6
CDR3 DNA: TGTGCCAGCAGCCTCAGCGAGGCGGGGGCCAACGTCCTGACTTTC
CDR3 protein: CASSLSEAGANVLTF

clone size: -
V gene: TRBV4-1
D gene: TRBD2
J gene: TRBJ2-1
CDR3 DNA: TGCGCCAGCAGCTCCTCAACTAGCGTCAATGAGCAGTTCTTC
CDR3 protein: CASSSSTSVNEQFF

clone size: -
V gene: TRBV6-6
D gene: -
J gene: TRBJ1-2
CDR3 DNA: TGTGCCAGCAGTCCCTCAATGGGACGGACATTCTATGGCTACACCTTC
CDR3 protein: CASSPSMGRTFYGYTF

clone size: -
V gene: TRBV18
D gene: -
J gene: TRBJ1-2
CDR3 DNA: TGTGCCAGCTCACCAGATCCGGACTATGGCTACACCTTC
CDR3 protein: CASSPDPDYGYTF

clone size: -
V gene: TRBV19
D gene: TRBD1
J gene: TRBJ2-3
CDR3 DNA: TGTGCCACACGGAGCACAGGGGGCGCAGATACGCAGTATTTT
CDR3 protein: CATRSTGGADTQYF

clone size: -
V gene: TRBV10-3
D gene: TRBD1
J gene: TRBJ1-1
CDR3 DNA: TGTGCCATCAGTACGGACAGGGGGAACACTGAAGCTTTCTTT
CDR3 protein: CAISTDRGNTEAFF

clone size: -
V gene: TRBV7-2
D gene: -
J gene: TRBJ2-2
CDR3 DNA: TGTGCCAGCAGCCCCGTAGGTCGAGGCACCGGGGAGCTGTTTTTT
CDR3 protein: CASSPVGRGTGELFF

clone size: -
V gene: TRBV6-5
D gene: -
J gene: TRBJ1-5
CDR3 DNA: TGTGCCAGCAGTTACTCGCCCGCATCGCCCCAGCATTTT
CDR3 protein: CASSYSPASPQHF

clone size: -
V gene: TRBV19
D gene: -
J gene: TRBJ1-5
CDR3 DNA: TGTGCCAGTAGTGCCACAGGCAGGGAGCAGCCCCAGCATTTT
CDR3 protein: CASSATGREQPQHF

clone size: -
V gene: TRBV7-9
D gene: TRBD1
J gene: TRBJ1-5
CDR3 DNA: TGTGCCAGCAGCTTAACAGGGGGTTACAATCAGCCCCAGCATTTT
CDR3 protein: CASSLTGGYNQPQHF

clone size: -
V gene: TRBV6-1
D gene: -
J gene: TRBJ2-5
CDR3 DNA: TGTGCCAGCAGTCGATCTCAGGGGTCCGGGGAGACCCAGTACTTC
CDR3 protein: CASSRSQGSGETQYF

clone size: -
V gene: TRBV7-2
D gene: TRBD2
J gene: TRBJ2-7
CDR3 DNA: TGTGCCAGCAGCTTAGAGACTAGCCGCTCCTACGAGCAGTACTTC
CDR3 protein: CASSLETSRSYEQYF

clone size: -
V gene: TRBV29-1
D gene: TRBD1
J gene: TRBJ2-3
CDR3 DNA: TGCAGCGTTGAAGGACAGGGGACACTTAGCACAGATACGCAGTATTTT
CDR3 protein: CSVEGQGTLSTDTQYF

clone size: -
V gene: TRBV2
D gene: -
J gene: TRBJ2-1
CDR3 DNA: TGTGCCAGCAGTGACAGGCGGGAAGCGGAGCAGTTCTTC
CDR3 protein: CASSDRREAEQFF

clone size: -
V gene: TRBV19
D gene: -
J gene: TRBJ1-2
CDR3 DNA: TGTGCCAGTAGTCCCGGCAGGGAGGATGGCTACACCTTC
CDR3 protein: CASSPGREDGYTF

clone size: -
V gene: TRBV18
D gene: TRBD1
J gene: TRBJ2-7
CDR3 DNA: TGTGCCAGCTCACGAGGACAGGGTCGAGAGCAGTACTTC
CDR3 protein: CASSRGQGREQYF

clone size: -
V gene: TRBV28
D gene: -
J gene: TRBJ2-2
CDR3 DNA: TGTGCCAGCAGTTTCTTGAGGACCGGGGAGCTGTTTTTT
CDR3 protein: CASSFLRTGELFF

clone size: -
V gene: TRBV7-8
D gene: TRBD2
J gene: TRBJ2-1
CDR3 DNA: TGTGCCAGCAGCCCAGAGTTCCGGGGGGAATCCTACAATGAGCAGTTCTTC
CDR3 protein: CASSPEFRGESYNEQFF

clone size: -
V gene: TRBV27
D gene: TRBD1
J gene: TRBJ2-5
CDR3 DNA: TGTGCCAGCAGTTCGACAGGGCTACAAGAGACCCAGTACTTC
CDR3 protein: CASSSTGLQETQYF

clone size: -
V gene: TRBV15
D gene: -
J gene: TRBJ1-3
CDR3 DNA: TGTGCCACCAGCAGAGATAGAGGGCTTTTTGGAAACACCATATATTTT
CDR3 protein: CATSRDRGLFGNTIYF

clone size: -
V gene: TRBV6-6
D gene: -
J gene: TRBJ1-1
CDR3 DNA: TGTGCCAGCAGTTACTCGGCAGGGATGAACACTGAAGCTTTCTTT
CDR3 protein: CASSYSAGMNTEAFF

clone size: -
V gene: TRBV7-9
D gene: TRBD1
J gene: TRBJ2-3
CDR3 DNA: TGTGCCAGCAGCCCACAGGGACAGGGAGGCACAGATACGCAGTATTTT
CDR3 protein: CASSPQGQGGTDTQYF

clone size: -
V gene: TRBV18
D gene: TRBD1
J gene: TRBJ1-5
CDR3 DNA: TGTGCCAGCTCACTGGGGACAGGGGGTAATCAGCCCCAGCATTTT
CDR3 protein: CASSLGTGGNQPQHF

clone size: once
V gene: TRBV7-8
D gene: -
J gene: TRBJ2-7
CDR3 DNA: TGTGCCAGCAGCTTAGACGCAGACCACCGAATCTCCTACGAGCAGTACTTC
CDR3 protein: CASSLDADHRISYEQYF

clone size: -
V gene: TRBV28
D gene: TRBD1
J gene: TRBJ1-2
CDR3 DNA: TGTGCCAGCACCGTGACAGGGGTGAACTACACCTTC
CDR3 protein: CASTVTGVNYTF

clone size: -
V gene: TRBV28
D gene: TRBD2
J gene: TRBJ2-1
CDR3 DNA: TGTGCCAGCAGTTCGACCCCGGGACTAGCGGGAGGCCGGGAGCAGTTCTTC
CDR3 protein: CASSSTPGLAGGREQFF

clone size: -
V gene: TRBV29-1
D gene: -
J gene: TRBJ1-2
CDR3 DNA: TGCAGCGTGGGTGCGACAGGAAATGGTGGCTACACCTTC
CDR3 protein: CSVGATGNGGYTF

clone size: -
V gene: TRBV6-1
D gene: -
J gene: TRBJ1-6
CDR3 DNA: TGTGCCAGCAGTGACCCCAGGAATTCACCCCTCCACTTT
CDR3 protein: CASSDPRNSPLHF

clone size: -
V gene: TRBV27
D gene: -
J gene: TRBJ2-7
CDR3 DNA: TGTGCCAGCAGTCCGGGTTTCGGTTACGAGCAGTACTTC
CDR3 protein: CASSPGFGYEQYF

clone size: -
V gene: TRBV6-5
D gene: TRBD1
J gene: TRBJ1-2
CDR3 DNA: TGTGCCAGCAGTTACTCGACAGGGAATGGCTACACCTTC
CDR3 protein: CASSYSTGNGYTF

clone size: -
V gene: TRBV30
D gene: -
J gene: TRBJ2-2
CDR3 DNA: TGTGCCTGGAGTGTAAGGGCCACCGGGGAGCTGTTTTTT
CDR3 protein: CAWSVRATGELFF

clone size: -
V gene: TRBV18
D gene: TRBD1
J gene: TRBJ1-5
CDR3 DNA: TGTGCCAGCTCACCGACAGGGTTCAATCAGCCCCAGCATTTT
CDR3 protein: CASSPTGFNQPQHF

clone size: -
V gene: TRBV19
D gene: -
J gene: TRBJ1-5
CDR3 DNA: TGTGCCAGTAGTATCTCGCCAGGGACCTGGCCCCAGCATTTT
CDR3 protein: CASSISPGTWPQHF

clone size: -
V gene: TRBV6-4
D gene: -
J gene: TRBJ1-6
CDR3 DNA: TGTGCCAGCAGTGACTCGACCGATAATAATTCACCCCTCCACTTT
CDR3 protein: CASSDSTDNNSPLHF

clone size: few
V gene: TRBV6-6
D gene: -
J gene: TRBJ1-1
CDR3 DNA: TGTGCCAGCAGTTACGAGCACGGGAACACTGAAGCTTTCTTT
CDR3 protein: CASSYEHGNTEAFF

clone size: -
V gene: TRBV5-8
D gene: TRBD1
J gene: TRBJ2-2
CDR3 DNA: TGTGCCAGCAGCTTGGGGACAGGGGACACCGGGGAGCTGTTTTTT
CDR3 protein: CASSLGTGDTGELFF

clone size: -
V gene: TRBV6-4
D gene: -
J gene: TRBJ2-2
CDR3 DNA: TGTGCCAGCAGTGACTCCGGTTCCCCCGGCACCGGGGAGCTGTTTTTT
CDR3 protein: CASSDSGSPGTGELFF

clone size: -
V gene: TRBV6-5
D gene: -
J gene: TRBJ1-1
CDR3 DNA: TGTGCCAGCAGTTACGCGTTCGGGGGGAACACTGAAGCTTTCTTT
CDR3 protein: CASSYAFGGNTEAFF

clone size: few
V gene: TRBV13
D gene: -
J gene: TRBJ1-6
CDR3 DNA: TGTGCCAGCAGCTCGGGACTGGCTAATTCACCCCTCCACTTT
CDR3 protein: CASSSGLANSPLHF

clone size: -
V gene: TRBV5-6
D gene: -
J gene: TRBJ1-3
CDR3 DNA: TGTGCCAGCAGCTTCAGCTCTGGAAACACCATATATTTT
CDR3 protein: CASSFSSGNTIYF

clone size: -
V gene: TRBV7-3
D gene: -
J gene: TRBJ1-1
CDR3 DNA: TGTGCCAGCAGCCTCAACGGGGGGACCTTGAACACTGAAGCTTTCTTT
CDR3 protein: CASSLNGGTLNTEAFF

clone size: -
V gene: TRBV5-4
D gene: TRBD2
J gene: TRBJ2-1
CDR3 DNA: TGTGCCAGCAGCTTGATCTTAGCGGGAGGAGGGAATGAGCAGTTCTTC
CDR3 protein: CASSLILAGGGNEQFF

clone size: -
V gene: TRBV7-9
D gene: TRBD1
J gene: TRBJ1-2
CDR3 DNA: TGTGCCAGCAGCTTAGCAGGGACAGGGCACTATGGCTACACCTTC
CDR3 protein: CASSLAGTGHYGYTF

clone size: -
V gene: TRBV4-3
D gene: -
J gene: TRBJ1-1
CDR3 DNA: TGCGCCAGCAGCCAAGCCGGCCCCCCCGGACGGGCTTTCTTT
CDR3 protein: CASSQAGPPGRAFF

clone size: -
V gene: TRBV10-3
D gene: TRBD1
J gene: TRBJ1-1
CDR3 DNA: TGTGCCATCAGTCTGTTGGGTCAGGGGGACACTGAAGCTTTCTTT
CDR3 protein: CAISLLGQGDTEAFF

clone size: -
V gene: TRBV12-5
D gene: -
J gene: TRBJ1-2
CDR3 DNA: TGTGCTAGTGGTGGCTGGACACAGGGTGGGTCCCATGGCTACACCTTC
CDR3 protein: CASGGWTQGGSHGYTF

clone size: -
V gene: TRBV4-3
D gene: TRBD1
J gene: TRBJ1-3
CDR3 DNA: TGCGCCAGCAGCCAAGATCAGGGAACAGGGGCGTACACCATATATTTT
CDR3 protein: CASSQDQGTGAYTIYF

clone size: -
V gene: TRBV7-8
D gene: -
J gene: TRBJ2-1
CDR3 DNA: TGTGCCAGCAGCTCCCTAGCAGGGTCCTACAATGAGCAGTTCTTC
CDR3 protein: CASSSLAGSYNEQFF

clone size: -
V gene: TRBV6-6
D gene: TRBD1
J gene: TRBJ2-2
CDR3 DNA: TGTGCCACCTCGACGGGACAGGGGACCGGGGAGCTGTTTTTT
CDR3 protein: CATSTGQGTGELFF

clone size: -
V gene: TRBV4-1
D gene: -
J gene: TRBJ1-1
CDR3 DNA: TGCGCCAGCAGCCAAGAAAGATACTTTAAGAACACTGAAGCTTTCTTT
CDR3 protein: CASSQERYFKNTEAFF